The 24 T cell receptor beta chains reported below all come from one sample, sequenced in a study of OX40 agonist ivuxolimab in advanced cancers. Sequencing was performed with immunoSEQ multiplex PCR; in TCRdb, only in-frame clones are kept and a portion is missing. The data contain 45,000 to 50,000 clones, 88% of them singletons. Sequenced material: CD4+ or CD8+ T cells sorted from blood, taken in a trial of the OX40 agonist ivuxolimab. The origin of the receptors is an adult with an advanced solid tumor such as melanoma, head and neck, liver or kidney cancer.

This chain joins TRBV28 and TRBJ1-6; TRBD1 aligns across 8 bases. After removal of 4 bases from V and 6 bases from J, the junction contained 2 bases not matched to a gene. The CDR3 runs 14 residues. Looked up from germline, CDR1 is MDHEN and CDR2 is SYDVKM. CDR3 protein: CASSSGQGNSPLHF. For the CDR3, the DNA is TGTGCCAGCAGTTCCGGACAGGGTAATTCACCCCTCCACTTT.

The chain links TRBV2 to TRBJ1-1; TRBD1 is a possible D gene (5 bases). The CDR3 is 16 amino acids. Germline loops: CDR1 SNHLY, CDR2 FYNNEI. V was cut by 11 bases and J by 0 bases, with 22 bases left in between. The CDR3 spells CASKGGTLGLNTEAFF. The CDR3 nucleotides read TGTGCCTCCAAAGGAGGGACGTTAGGTTTGAACACTGAAGCTTTCTTT.

The V gene is TRBV18, the J gene TRBJ2-3, with no clear D. The CDR3 consists of 12 residues. Germline lookup yields CDR1 KGHSH and CDR2 LQKENI. The V and J ends lost 3 bases and 0 bases respectively, with 1 base between them. The CDR3: CASSPSTDTQYF. In DNA form, the CDR3 reads TGTGCCAGCTCACCGAGCACAGATACGCAGTATTTT.

The CDR3 reads CATSRGYGYTF. The CDR3 DNA reads as TGTGCCACCAGCAGGGGGTATGGCTACACCTTC. The J gene is TRBJ1-2, the V gene TRBV15, with unresolved D. The V end was cut by 3 bases, the J end by 5 bases, with 4 bases between. This CDR3 region has 11 residues. CDR1 is LNHNV and CDR2 is YYDKDF in the germline V gene (reference sequence).

The chain joins TRBV7-2 to TRBJ2-7; 12 nucleotides line up with TRBD2. The V gene's germline CDR1 is SGHTA and CDR2 FQGNSA. CDR3 length: 15 amino acids. V lost 5 bases and J lost 6; bases outside the gene matches: 8. The DNA for the CDR3 is TGTGCCAGCAGCCTTCTAGCGGGGGGGGCTGCCGAGCAGTACTTC. Protein product: CASSLLAGGAAEQYF.

This clone was detected only once. The V gene is TRBV4-3, the J gene TRBJ1-4; D is unclear. Trimming removed 2 bases at V and 6 bases at J, with 7 bases between. Per germline, CDR1 LGHNA and CDR2 YSLEER. The CDR3 has 13 amino acids. The CDR3 region has the DNA TGCGCCAGCAGCCAAAGTTGGGATGAAAAACTGTTTTTT. It yields the protein CASSQSWDEKLFF.

V usage is TRBV7-6 and J usage is TRBJ2-5; D not resolved. The J call may be wrong; the DNA end is better matched by TRBJ2-7. This CDR3 region has 14 residues. Germline CDR1 reads SGHVS; CDR2 reads FNYEAQ. The DNA for the CDR3 is TGTGCCAGCAGCTTAGTAACGGATTCCTACGAGCAGTACTTC. Residues: CASSLVTDSYEQYF.

This chain joins TRBV2 and TRBJ2-5, with D unresolved. The ends were cut back, 3 bases at V and 5 bases at J, with 4 bases in the middle. Germline loops: CDR1 SNHLY, CDR2 FYNNEI. CDR3 size: 11 residues. The chain's CDR3 is CASSDGETQYF. The CDR3 DNA reads TGTGCCAGCAGTGATGGGGAGACCCAGTACTTC.

The J gene is TRBJ1-1, the V gene TRBV7-8, with D possibly TRBD1 on 6 matching bases. V lost 2 bases and J 5 bases, leaving 9 bases between the germline ends. This CDR3 spans 13 amino acids. Per the germline V gene, CDR1 is SGHVS and CDR2 is FQNEAQ. In DNA form, the CDR3 reads TGTGCCAGCAGCTTATCCACAGGGACTGAAGCTTTCTTT. This translates into CASSLSTGTEAFF.

The gene calls are TRBV5-1 and TRBJ2-3; D may be TRBD1 (6 bases). The CDR3 has 16 amino acids. Germline lookup yields CDR1 SGHRS and CDR2 YFSETQ. V shed 4 bases and J shed 0 bases, with 15 bases lying between them. CDR3 coding DNA: TGCGCCAGCAGCGGTGGGGGTCAGGGGAGCACAGATACGCAGTATTTT. It yields the protein CASSGGGQGSTDTQYF.

This chain links TRBV5-8 with TRBJ2-2; D gene ambiguous. Trimming left V 1 base short and J 0 bases short, with 10 bases between. There are 16 residues in the CDR3. Germline loops: CDR1 SGHTS, CDR2 YDEGEE. In DNA, the CDR3 is TGTGCCAGCAGCTTGCGACCAAGCGCGAACACCGGGGAGCTGTTTTTT. It codes for CASSLRPSANTGELFF.

The chain carries TRBV6-1 and TRBJ1-2; D gene uncertain. Germline CDR1 reads MNHNS; CDR2 reads SASEGT. This CDR3 is 12 amino acids long. Between the trimmed V and J ends, which lost 1 base and 6 bases, there was a span of 6 bases. CDR3 residues: CASSEVADGYTF. The CDR3 DNA is TGTGCCAGCAGTGAAGTGGCGGATGGCTACACCTTC.

The chain recombines TRBV19 with TRBJ1-1; no clear D. Trimming pared 7 bases from V and 1 base from J, leaving 13 bases between. CDR1 LNHDA and CDR2 SQIVND come from the germline V gene (reference sequence). The CDR3 covers 14 residues. The CDR3 protein is CASKSEDTNTEAFF. The CDR3 nucleotides read TGTGCCAGTAAATCAGAGGATACGAACACTGAAGCTTTCTTT.

V usage is TRBV4-2 and J usage is TRBJ1-4; D uncertain. There are 13 residues in the CDR3. V dropped 10 bases and J dropped 0 bases, with 9 bases sitting between them. CDR1 is LGHNA, CDR2 YNFKEQ, per germline. CDR3 nucleotides: TGTGCCACTACAGATTCAACTAATGAAAAACTGTTTTTT. Its translation is CATTDSTNEKLFF.

The chain carries TRBV7-9 and TRBJ2-5, with 9 nucleotides matching TRBD1. The J call may be wrong; the DNA end is better matched by TRBJ2-7. CDR1 and CDR2 (germline): SEHNR, FQNEAQ (reference sequence). The CDR3 consists of 14 residues. This chain's CDR3 is CASRPGTGTYEQYF. The CDR3 nucleotides read TGTGCCAGCAGACCCGGGACAGGGACGTACGAGCAGTACTTC.

This clone came up once. This sequence joins TRBV23-1 and TRBJ2-4; the match to TRBD1 covers 7 bases. TRBV23-1 is classed as an ORF, of uncertain function. The V gene end was trimmed by 10 bases and the J gene end by 7 bases; junction bases not matched to a gene: 7. The CDR3 spans 12 residues. In DNA, the CDR3 is TGCGCCATCACGACAGGGAAGAACATTCAGTACTTC. Translating it yields CAITTGKNIQYF.

The rearrangement links TRBV28 to TRBJ1-1; D unclear. This CDR3 spans 14 amino acids. Germline values: CDR1 MDHEN, CDR2 SYDVKM. V lost 6 bases, J lost 1 base, and 12 bases lay in between. The CDR3 protein is CASRPFDGNTEAFF. The CDR3 bases are TGTGCCAGCAGACCGTTCGACGGGAACACTGAAGCTTTCTTT.

This sequence joins TRBV7-3 and TRBJ2-5; D might be TRBD1 or TRBD2, each matching 5 bases. The germline CDR1 and CDR2 sequences are SGHTA and FQGTGA. The length of the CDR3 is 15 residues. Trimming took 2 bases from V and 2 from J, leaving 12 bases between them. CDR3 coding DNA: TGTGCCAGCAGCTTAGAAGGGGACGGACAAGAGACCCAGTACTTC. Protein: CASSLEGDGQETQYF.

The genes are TRBV27 and TRBJ2-2; the D gene is possibly TRBD1 (5 bases). The CDR3 length is 13 residues. The V end lost 7 bases, the J end lost 1 base, and 7 bases lay between the germline ends. The V gene's germline CDR1 is MNHEY and CDR2 SMNVEV (reference sequence). Here the CDR3 reads CASTTGNTGELFF. The CDR3 bases are TGTGCCAGCACCACAGGGAACACCGGGGAGCTGTTTTTT.

V usage is TRBV5-1 and J usage is TRBJ1-3; D gene unclear. CDR1 is SGHRS, CDR2 YFSETQ, per germline. This CDR3 contains 16 residues. The germline V and J ends were trimmed by 0 bases and 4 bases, with 14 bases remaining between them. The CDR3 nucleotides are TGCGCCAGCAGCTTGGCCGGGCCGTCCGGGGGAAACACCATATATTTT. Its protein product is CASSLAGPSGGNTIYF.

The chain carries TRBV7-8 and TRBJ2-7; 8 bases are a match to TRBD2. J was trimmed by 5 bases and V by 5 bases; bases with no gene match: 8. Germline loops: CDR1 SGHVS, CDR2 FQNEAQ. The CDR3 has 14 residues. CDR3 bases: TGTGCCAGCAGCCTACTAGCGGTAAGAAACGAGCAGTACTTC. Translated: CASSLLAVRNEQYF.

This clone was seen once. V is TRBV5-4 and J is TRBJ2-1, with a possible D match to TRBD2 (6 bases). This CDR3 is built from 14 residues. Per germline, CDR1 SGHNT and CDR2 YYREEE (reference sequence). V was cut by 2 bases and J by 2 bases, with 8 bases left in between. CDR3 loop: CASSFWTTYNEQFF. The CDR3 bases are TGTGCCAGCAGCTTTTGGACTACCTACAATGAGCAGTTCTTC.

V and J are TRBV19 and TRBJ2-1; 9 bases agree with TRBD1. Germline assignment: CDR1 LNHDA and CDR2 SQIVND (reference sequence). The CDR3 spans 15 residues. Unmatched junction bases numbered 7, after V lost 3 bases and J lost 7 bases. The CDR3 here is CASSMGDRVWNEQFF. As DNA, the CDR3 is TGTGCCAGTAGTATGGGGGACAGGGTTTGGAATGAGCAGTTCTTC.

This chain joins TRBV6-6 and TRBJ1-1; tentative D call: TRBD1 (6 bases). V lost 5 bases to trimming and J lost 0 bases, with 10 bases between them. The CDR3 covers 14 residues. Germline CDR1 is MNHNY and CDR2 is SVGAGI (reference sequence). The CDR3, as DNA: TGTGCCAGCAGTCAACAGGGAATGAACACTGAAGCTTTCTTT. The encoded protein is CASSQQGMNTEAFF.